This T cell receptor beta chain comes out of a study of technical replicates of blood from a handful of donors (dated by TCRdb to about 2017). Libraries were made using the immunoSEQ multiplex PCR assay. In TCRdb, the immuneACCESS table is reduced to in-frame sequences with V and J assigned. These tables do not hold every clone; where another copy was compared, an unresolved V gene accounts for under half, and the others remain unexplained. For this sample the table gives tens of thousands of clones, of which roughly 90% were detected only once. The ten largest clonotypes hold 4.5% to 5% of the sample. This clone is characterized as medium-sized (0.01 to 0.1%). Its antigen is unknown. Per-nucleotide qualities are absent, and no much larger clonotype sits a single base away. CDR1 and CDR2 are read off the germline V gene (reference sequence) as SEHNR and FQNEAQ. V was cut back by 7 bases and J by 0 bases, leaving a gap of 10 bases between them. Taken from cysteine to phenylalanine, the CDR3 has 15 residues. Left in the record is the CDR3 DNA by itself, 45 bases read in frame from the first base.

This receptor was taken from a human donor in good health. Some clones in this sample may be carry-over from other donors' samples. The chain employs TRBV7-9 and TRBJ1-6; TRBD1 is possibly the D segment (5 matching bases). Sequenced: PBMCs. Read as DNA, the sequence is TGTGCCAGCAAGCAGGGTTCCTCCTATAATTCACCCCTCCACTTT. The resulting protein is CASKQGSSYNSPLHF.